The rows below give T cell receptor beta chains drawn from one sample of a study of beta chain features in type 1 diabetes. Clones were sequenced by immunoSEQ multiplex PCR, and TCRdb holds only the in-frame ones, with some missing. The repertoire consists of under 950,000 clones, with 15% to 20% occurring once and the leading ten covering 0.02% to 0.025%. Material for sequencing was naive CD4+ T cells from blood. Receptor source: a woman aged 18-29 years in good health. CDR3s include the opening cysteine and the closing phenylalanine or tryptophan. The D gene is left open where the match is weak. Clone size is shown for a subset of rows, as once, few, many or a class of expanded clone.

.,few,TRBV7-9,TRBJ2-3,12,CASSFELGTQYF,TGTGCCAGCAGCTTTGAACTCGGGACGCAGTATTTT
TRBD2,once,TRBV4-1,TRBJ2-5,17,CASSQDYWTGGGETQYF,TGCGCCAGCAGCCAAGATTATTGGACGGGAGGTGGAGAGACCCAGTACTTC
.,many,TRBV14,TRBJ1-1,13,CASSQVAWGQAFF,TGTGCCAGCAGCCAAGTCGCCTGGGGGCAAGCTTTCTTT
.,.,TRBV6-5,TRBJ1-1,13,CATRGGFEGEAFF,TGTGCCACCCGCGGAGGTTTTGAGGGAGAAGCTTTCTTT
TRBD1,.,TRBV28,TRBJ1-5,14,CASSHGTGFQPQHF,TGTGCCAGCAGTCACGGGACAGGGTTTCAGCCCCAGCATTTT
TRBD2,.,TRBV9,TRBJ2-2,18,CASSVVPIRGGNPGELFF,TGTGCCAGCAGCGTAGTACCGATTCGCGGGGGGAATCCCGGGGAGCTGTTTTTT
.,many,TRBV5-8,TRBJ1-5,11,CASRGNQPQHF,TGTGCCAGCAGGGGCAATCAGCCCCAGCATTTT
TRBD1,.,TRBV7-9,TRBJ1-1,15,CASSDRDRGRLTAFF,TGTGCCAGCAGCGACCGGGACAGGGGGCGACTTACTGCTTTCTTT
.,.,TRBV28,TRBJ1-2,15,CASSPLNNRESGYTF,TGTGCCAGCAGTCCGCTAAACAACAGGGAATCGGGCTACACCTTC
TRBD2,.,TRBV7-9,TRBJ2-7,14,CASSRGGPTYEQYF,TGTGCCAGCAGCCGCGGGGGGCCCACCTACGAGCAGTACTTC
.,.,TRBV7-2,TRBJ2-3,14,CASSLLLAADTQYF,TGTGCCAGCAGCTTATTACTAGCCGCAGATACGCAGTATTTT
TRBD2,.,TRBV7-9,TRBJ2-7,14,CASSNRGSGSEQYF,TGTGCCAGCAGCAACCGCGGTAGCGGGAGTGAGCAGTACTTC
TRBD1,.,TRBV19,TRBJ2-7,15,CASRYSTGGSYEQYF,TGTGCCAGTAGATATTCGACAGGGGGATCCTACGAGCAGTACTTC
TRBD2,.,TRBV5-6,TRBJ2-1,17,CASSPGRLGRDFREQFF,TGTGCCAGCAGCCCCGGCCGGTTAGGGAGGGATTTTCGTGAGCAGTTCTTC
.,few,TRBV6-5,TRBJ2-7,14,CASSYSGAGDEQYF,TGTGCCAGCAGTTACTCCGGGGCAGGGGATGAGCAGTACTTC
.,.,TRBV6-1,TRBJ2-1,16,CASSVSGSSSYNEQFF,TGTGCCAGCAGTGTTAGCGGTTCGAGCTCCTACAATGAGCAGTTCTTC
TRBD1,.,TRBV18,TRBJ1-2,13,CASSSRDSYGYTF,TGTGCCAGCTCATCCCGGGACAGCTATGGCTACACCTTC
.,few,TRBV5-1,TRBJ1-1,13,CASSKDRNTEAFF,TGCGCCAGCAGCAAGGACCGGAACACTGAAGCTTTCTTT
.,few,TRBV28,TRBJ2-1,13,CASNAVPYNEQFF,TGTGCCAGCAATGCGGTACCCTACAATGAGCAGTTCTTC
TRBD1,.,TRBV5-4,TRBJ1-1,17,CASSGPGQGGMNTEAFF,TGTGCCAGCAGCGGTCCGGGACAGGGGGGTATGAACACTGAAGCTTTCTTT
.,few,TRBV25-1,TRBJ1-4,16,CASKAPNREGNEKLFF,TGTGCCAGCAAAGCCCCCAACAGGGAGGGGAATGAAAAACTGTTTTTT
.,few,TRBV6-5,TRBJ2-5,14,CASSDTGSRETQYF,TGTGCCAGCAGTGACACAGGGTCCAGGGAGACCCAGTACTTC
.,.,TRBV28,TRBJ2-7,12,CASSSQAYEQYF,TGTGCCAGCAGTTCCCAAGCCTACGAGCAGTACTTC
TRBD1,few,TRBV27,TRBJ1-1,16,CASSLQGGSVNTEAFF,TGTGCCAGCAGTTTACAAGGGGGCTCGGTGAACACTGAAGCTTTCTTT
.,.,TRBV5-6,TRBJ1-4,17,CASSRGPTLSTNEKLFF,TGTGCCAGCAGCAGGGGACCAACACTCTCAACTAATGAAAAACTGTTTTTT
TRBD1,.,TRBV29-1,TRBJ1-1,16,CSVAKGQGALNTEAFF,TGCAGCGTCGCAAAAGGACAGGGGGCTCTGAACACTGAAGCTTTCTTT
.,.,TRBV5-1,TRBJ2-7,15,CASSLVTAAGNEQYF,TGCGCCAGCAGCTTGGTTACAGCGGCGGGGAACGAGCAGTACTTC
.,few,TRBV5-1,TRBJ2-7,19,CASRPDPLKVWDGYHEQYF,TGCGCCAGCAGGCCGGATCCTTTGAAGGTATGGGACGGTTATCACGAGCAGTACTTC
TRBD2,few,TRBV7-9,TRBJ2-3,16,CASSLGLALDSDTQYF,TGTGCCAGCAGCCTTGGACTAGCTTTGGATTCAGATACGCAGTATTTT
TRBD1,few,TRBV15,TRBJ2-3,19,CATSRGADREITSTDTQYF,TGTGCCACCAGCAGAGGGGCAGACAGGGAAATTACTAGCACAGATACGCAGTATTTT
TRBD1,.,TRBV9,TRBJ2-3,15,CASTAGGDLTDTQYF,TGTGCCAGCACCGCAGGGGGCGACCTTACAGATACGCAGTATTTT
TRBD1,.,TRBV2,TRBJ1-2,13,CASSRGHNYGYTF,TGTGCCAGCAGCAGGGGGCATAACTATGGCTACACCTTC
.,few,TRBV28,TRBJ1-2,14,CASRPGSEPYGYTF,TGTGCCAGCAGGCCCGGGAGCGAGCCCTATGGCTACACCTTC
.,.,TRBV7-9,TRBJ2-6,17,CASSDPHSGSGANVLTF,TGTGCCAGCTCGGACCCTCACTCTGGATCTGGGGCCAACGTCCTGACTTTC
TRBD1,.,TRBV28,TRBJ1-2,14,CASRRQGSDGGYTF,TGTGCCAGCAGGCGACAGGGTTCTGACGGAGGCTACACCTTC
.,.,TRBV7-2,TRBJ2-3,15,CASSLDRGFTDTQYF,TGTGCCAGCAGCTTAGACAGAGGTTTCACAGATACGCAGTATTTT
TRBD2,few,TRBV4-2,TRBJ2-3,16,CASSQRTSGSSDTQYF,TGTGCCAGCAGCCAAAGGACTAGCGGGAGTTCGGATACGCAGTATTTT
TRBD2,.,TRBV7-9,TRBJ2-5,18,CASSFPRGTSGRAETQYF,TGTGCCAGCAGCTTCCCCCGGGGGACTAGCGGGAGGGCGGAGACCCAGTACTTC
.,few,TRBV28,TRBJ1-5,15,CASSTQTISNQPQHF,TGTGCCAGCAGTACCCAGACAATTAGCAATCAGCCCCAGCATTTT
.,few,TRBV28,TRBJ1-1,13,CASSFGGNTEAFF,TGTGCCAGCAGTTTTGGCGGGAACACTGAAGCTTTCTTT
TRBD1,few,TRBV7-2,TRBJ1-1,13,CASSSGQGIEAFF,TGTGCCAGCAGCTCCGGACAGGGGATTGAAGCTTTCTTT
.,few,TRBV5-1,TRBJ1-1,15,CASSFQGRGNTEAFF,TGCGCCAGCAGCTTTCAGGGCCGTGGGAACACTGAAGCTTTCTTT
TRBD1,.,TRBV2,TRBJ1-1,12,CASRIQGTEAFF,TGTGCCAGCAGGATACAGGGGACTGAAGCTTTCTTT
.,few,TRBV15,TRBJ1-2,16,CATSRDRKGPNYGYTF,TGTGCCACCAGCAGAGATAGGAAGGGTCCTAACTATGGCTACACCTTC
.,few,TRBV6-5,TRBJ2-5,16,CASSYGRGQYQETQYF,TGTGCCAGCAGTTACGGAAGGGGCCAGTACCAAGAGACCCAGTACTTC
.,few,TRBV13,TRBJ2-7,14,CASSPAPADYEQYF,TGTGCCAGCAGCCCGGCCCCAGCCGACTACGAGCAGTACTTC
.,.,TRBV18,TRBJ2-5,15,CASSPGERVSETQYF,TGTGCCAGCTCACCAGGGGAACGGGTTTCGGAGACCCAGTACTTC
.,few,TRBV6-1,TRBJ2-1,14,CATRLNFRVLVQFF,TGTGCCACCAGGTTGAACTTTCGGGTCCTTGTGCAGTTCTTC
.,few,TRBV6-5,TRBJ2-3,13,CASSYRLTDTQYF,TGTGCCAGCAGTTACCGTTTGACAGATACGCAGTATTTT
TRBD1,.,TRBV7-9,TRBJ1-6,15,CASSPRTGGYSPLHF,TGTGCCAGCAGCCCCCGGACAGGCGGATATTCACCCCTCCACTTT
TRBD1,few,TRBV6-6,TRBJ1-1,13,CASAGQEANKAFF,TGTGCCAGCGCGGGACAGGAAGCGAACAAAGCTTTCTTT
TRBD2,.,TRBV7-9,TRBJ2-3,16,CASSLTLASGTDTQYF,TGTGCCAGCAGCTTAACACTAGCGTCCGGCACAGATACGCAGTATTTT